Shown below are 21 T cell receptor beta chains from a single sample sequenced in a study of blood T cell repertoires in COVID-19. Sequencing was performed with immunoSEQ multiplex PCR; in TCRdb, only in-frame clones are kept and a portion is missing. The sample gives some 290,000 clones, nearly 90% of which show up once; just under 9.5% is in the top ten. Sequencing used PBMCs or T cells enriched from blood (not recorded which). These TCRs come from a woman in her twenties or thirties who had recovered from COVID-19.

This chain joins TRBV12-3 or TRBV12-4 and TRBJ2-6; no definite D call. V was pared by 9 bases and J by 2 bases, with 8 bases between. The CDR3 is 13 amino acids. Here the CDR3 reads CASRYAGANVLTF. CDR3 sequence (DNA): TGTGCCAGTCGGTACGCTGGGGCCAACGTCCTGACTTTC.

Only one count was recorded for this clone. This sequence joins TRBV4-2 and TRBJ2-7; 11 nucleotides agree with TRBD2. V trimming: 0 bases; J trimming: 4 bases; junction bases outside the gene matches: 8. CDR3 length: 17 residues. Germline V lookup: CDR1 LGHNA, CDR2 YNFKEQ. The CDR3 DNA reads as TGTGCCAGCAGCCAAGAAGGGGGACTAGCGGCCTATTACGAGCAGTACTTC. The encoded protein is CASSQEGGLAAYYEQYF.

J is TRBJ2-2 and V is TRBV6-2 or TRBV6-3; 7 bases fit TRBD1. The V and J ends lost 6 bases and 6 bases, in that order; junction bases with no gene match: 10. The germline V gene encodes CDR1 MNHEY and CDR2 SVGEGT. CDR3 length: 15 amino acids. CDR3 coding DNA: TGTGCCAGCAGCCGAACATACACAGGGGCCGGGGAGCTGTTTTTT. Encoded protein: CASSRTYTGAGELFF.

The chain joins TRBV9 to TRBJ2-1; D unclear. The CDR3 is 15 residues long. Trimming left V 3 bases short and J 4 bases short, with 14 bases between. CDR1 is SGDLS, CDR2 YYNGEE, per germline. The CDR3 reads CASSAFTFAYNEQFF. CDR3 coding DNA: TGTGCCAGCAGCGCCTTCACCTTTGCGTACAATGAGCAGTTCTTC. Based on the CDR3 plus reference TRBV9 and TRBJ2-1, the full variable domain is DSGVTQTPKHLITATGQRVTLRCSPRSGDLSVYWYQQSLDQGLQFLIQYYNGEERAKGNILERFSAQQFPDLHSELNLSSLELGDSALYFCASSAFTFAYNEQFFGPGTRLTVL.

This rearrangement joins TRBV18 to TRBJ1-1, with a weak D call TRBD1 (5 bases). Germline CDR1 KGHSH, CDR2 LQKENI. V dropped 0 bases and J dropped 4 bases, with 9 bases sitting between them. CDR3 length equals 14 residues. Written as DNA, the CDR3 is TGTGCCAGCTCACCACCCCAGGGTGGCACTGAAGCTTTCTTT. The encoded protein is CASSPPQGGTEAFF.

V gene TRBV18 combines with J gene TRBJ2-3, with D maybe TRBD2 (5 bases). V lost 5 bases to trimming and J lost 6 bases, with 18 bases between them. CDR1 is KGHSH, CDR2 LQKENI, per germline. CDR3 length: 15 amino acids. The CDR3 region has the DNA TGTGCCAGCTCAGTAGCCGGGCCTAGCCCCGATACGCAGTATTTT. As protein: CASSVAGPSPDTQYF.

J is TRBJ1-3 and V is TRBV7-9, with D possibly matching TRBD1 (5 bases). V was pared by 6 bases and J by 4 bases, with 10 bases between. The CDR3 totals 13 residues. Germline V gives CDR1 SEHNR, CDR2 FQNEAQ (reference sequence). The CDR3 loop is CASRRDWGNTIYF. The CDR3 bases are TGTGCCAGCAGACGGGACTGGGGAAACACCATATATTTT.

The J gene is TRBJ2-6, the V gene TRBV12-3 or TRBV12-4; D is unclear. Trimming removed 6 bases at V and 3 bases at J, with 6 bases between. The CDR3 runs to 13 residues. The CDR3 region is CASSLGGANVLTF. CDR3 bases: TGTGCCAGCAGCCTAGGTGGGGCCAACGTCCTGACTTTC.

As to this clone: Other DNA sequences in this sample translate to the same CDR3. The V gene is TRBV9, the J gene TRBJ1-1; D is unclear. V was clipped by 2 bases and J by 4 bases, with 9 bases between them. Germline V lookup: CDR1 SGDLS, CDR2 YYNGEE. CDR3 length equals 13 residues. The CDR3: CASSVTGSTEAFF. CDR3 in DNA: TGTGCCAGCAGCGTGACCGGGAGCACTGAAGCTTTCTTT.

The chain uses TRBV4-1 and TRBJ2-1; 9 bases fit TRBD1. Germline CDR1 MGHRA, CDR2 YSYEKL. With V trimmed by 3 bases and J by 2 bases, 8 bases remained unmatched. The CDR3 is 17 residues long. As DNA, the CDR3 is TGCGCCAGCAGCCACCGAGGCGACAGGGGGACCTACAATGAGCAGTTCTTC. It specifies CASSHRGDRGTYNEQFF.

This rearrangement joins TRBV18 to TRBJ1-6, with D unclear. This CDR3 has 17 amino acids. The V end lost 3 bases, the J end lost 0 bases, and 12 bases lay between the germline ends. Per germline, CDR1 KGHSH and CDR2 LQKENI. DNA for the CDR3: TGTGCCAGCTCACCCGGGATCGCCAGCTCCTATAATTCACCCCTCCACTTT. Protein product: CASSPGIASSYNSPLHF.

A few counts support this clone. This chain links TRBV4-1 with TRBJ1-5, with 8 bases aligning to TRBD1. V lost 4 bases to trimming and J lost 4 bases; unmatched junction nucleotides: 12. Germline assignment: CDR1 MGHRA and CDR2 YSYEKL. The CDR3 covers 17 residues. CDR3 in DNA: TGCGCCAGCAGCCTTGAACCAGGACAGGGCCCAAATCAGCCCCAGCATTTT. Its translation is CASSLEPGQGPNQPQHF.

The chain couples TRBV30 to TRBJ1-6, with 8 positions matching TRBD1. The CDR3 is made up of 14 amino acids. Trimming cost V 3 bases and J 10 bases; bases outside gene matches: 8. Per the germline V gene, CDR1 is GTSNPN and CDR2 is SVGIG (reference sequence). The CDR3: CAWSPTGERSPLHF. The CDR3 DNA reads as TGTGCCTGGAGCCCGACAGGGGAACGATCACCCCTCCACTTT.

This rearrangement joins TRBV5-6 to TRBJ2-1, with D uncertain. Looked up from germline, CDR1 is SGHDT and CDR2 is YYEEEE. The germline V and J ends were trimmed by 1 base and 7 bases, with 12 bases remaining between them. CDR3 length: 14 amino acids. This chain's CDR3 is CASSLPSLGNEQFF. The CDR3 coding sequence is TGTGCCAGCAGCTTGCCTAGTCTCGGGAATGAGCAGTTCTTC. The full variable domain, rest sourced from reference TRBV5-6 and TRBJ2-1, is DAGVTQSPTHLIKTRGQQVTLRCSPKSGHDTVSWYQQALGQGPQFIFQYYEEEERQRGNFPDRFSGHQFPNYSSELNVNALLLGDSALYLCASSLPSLGNEQFFGPGTRLTVL.

The chain combines TRBV28 with TRBJ1-1; D remains ambiguous. CDR1 and CDR2 from the germline V gene are MDHEN and SYDVKM. V was pared by 2 bases and J by 2 bases, with 15 bases between. This CDR3 region has 16 residues. The CDR3 sequence is CASSLSRRAVNTEAFF. CDR3 coding DNA: TGTGCCAGCAGTTTAAGCAGGCGGGCCGTAAACACTGAAGCTTTCTTT.

The chain joins TRBV12-3 or TRBV12-4 to TRBJ2-1, with a weak D call TRBD1 (6 bases). V was cut by 4 bases and J by 15 bases, with 16 bases left in between. CDR3 size: 12 residues. CDR3 residues: CASSSTGPRPFF. CDR3 sequence (DNA): TGTGCCAGCAGTTCGACAGGCCCCAGGCCGTTCTTC.

The chain employs TRBV28 and TRBJ1-4; 7 nucleotides align to TRBD1. With V trimmed by 6 bases and J by 8 bases, 3 bases remained unmatched. The CDR3 length is 12 residues. CDR1 and CDR2 (germline): MDHEN, SYDVKM. CDR3 nucleotide sequence: TGTGCCAGCAGGACAGGGAGCGAAAAACTGTTTTTT. This translates into CASRTGSEKLFF.

This chain connects TRBV5-1 to TRBJ2-7, with TRBD1 matching 10 bases. Trimming cost V 4 bases and J 3 bases; bases outside gene matches: 4. The CDR3 sequence is 14 residues long. Germline V gene data show CDR1 as SGHRS and CDR2 as YFSETQ. CDR3 sequence reads: CASSIRDRGYEQYF. The CDR3 nucleotides read TGCGCCAGCAGCATCCGGGACAGGGGCTACGAGCAGTACTTC.

A few counts support this clone. This chain connects TRBV4-1 to TRBJ1-3; TRBD1 agrees at 8 bases. Germline values: CDR1 MGHRA, CDR2 YSYEKL. J lost 2 bases, V lost 1 base, and 4 bases had no gene match. This CDR3 contains 16 residues. The CDR3 protein is CASSQGNRGTGNTIYF. The CDR3 DNA is TGCGCCAGCAGCCAAGGTAACAGGGGGACTGGAAACACCATATATTTT.

This clone was observed a single time. This chain links TRBV28 with TRBJ2-5; D ambiguous. V lost 5 bases and J 3 bases, leaving 10 bases between the germline ends. Germline CDR1 and CDR2: MDHEN and SYDVKM. The CDR3 contains 13 residues. Written as DNA, the CDR3 is TGTGCCAGCAGTGGCGGAGCCGAAGAGACCCAGTACTTC. Translation: CASSGGAEETQYF.

CDR3 amino acids: CASSFRDSGYEQYF. CDR3 bases: TGTGCCAGTAGCTTTAGGGACTCGGGCTACGAGCAGTACTTC. V usage is TRBV19 and J usage is TRBJ2-7, with a tentative D call TRBD2 (6 bases). This CDR3 has 14 amino acids. Germline V gives CDR1 LNHDA, CDR2 SQIVND (reference sequence). V shed 6 bases and J shed 3 bases, with 15 bases lying between them.